A selection of T cell receptor beta chains follows, all from one sample in a study of T cell responses to AZD1222 COVID-19 vaccine. The assay was immunoSEQ multiplex PCR, and TCRdb's table has in-frame clones only and misses some. The sample has approximately 150,000 clones; around 89% are singletons. The material sequenced was peripheral blood, taken 28 days after the second dose of the MenACWY control vaccine. The origin of the receptors is an adult who received the MenACWY meningococcal vaccine as a control. The CDR3 runs from the conserved cysteine through the conserved F or W. The D gene is left open where the match is weak. Expanded clones are given a class, and other clones once, few, many or no size at all.

v_call: TRBV19; d_call: TRBD1; cdr3_length: 16; clone_size: -; j_call: TRBJ1-2; cdr3_nt: TGTGCCAGTAGTACCCGGAGGGCAGGGGGCCACTATGGCTACACCTTC; cdr3_aa: CASSTRRAGGHYGYTF
v_call: TRBV28; d_call: TRBD1; cdr3_length: 14; clone_size: -; j_call: TRBJ1-2; cdr3_nt: TGTGCCAGCAGTTTACGACAGGGGAACTATGGCTACACCTTC; cdr3_aa: CASSLRQGNYGYTF
v_call: TRBV7-9; d_call: -; cdr3_length: 13; clone_size: -; j_call: TRBJ2-5; cdr3_nt: TGTGCCAGCAGCTCCGGGCAGGGGCAGACCCAGTACTTC; cdr3_aa: CASSSGQGQTQYF
v_call: TRBV7-6; d_call: TRBD1; cdr3_length: 15; clone_size: -; j_call: TRBJ1-2; cdr3_nt: TGTGCCAGCAGCTTAGCCGGGACAGGCCTCATTGGCTACACCTTC; cdr3_aa: CASSLAGTGLIGYTF
v_call: TRBV9; d_call: TRBD2; cdr3_length: 16; clone_size: -; j_call: TRBJ2-1; cdr3_nt: TGTGCCAGCAGCGTAGGGAGCGGGATTCAATACAATGAGCAGTTCTTC; cdr3_aa: CASSVGSGIQYNEQFF
v_call: TRBV6-6; d_call: -; cdr3_length: 14; clone_size: once; j_call: TRBJ2-2; cdr3_nt: TGTGCCAGCAGTTACGCATCGAACACCGGGGAGCTGTTTTTT; cdr3_aa: CASSYASNTGELFF
v_call: TRBV5-5; d_call: -; cdr3_length: 14; clone_size: once; j_call: TRBJ2-7; cdr3_nt: TGTGCCAGCAGTCTGTCAGTTACAACCTACGAGCAGTACTTC; cdr3_aa: CASSLSVTTYEQYF
v_call: TRBV11-2; d_call: TRBD2; cdr3_length: 16; clone_size: few; j_call: TRBJ2-7; cdr3_nt: TGTGCCAGCAGTCCCCCGTTAGCGGGTCCTAAATACGAGCAGTACTTC; cdr3_aa: CASSPPLAGPKYEQYF
v_call: TRBV20-1; d_call: -; cdr3_length: 10; clone_size: -; j_call: TRBJ1-1; cdr3_nt: TGCAGTGCTAGGGAAACTGAAGCTTTCTTT; cdr3_aa: CSARETEAFF
v_call: TRBV5-1; d_call: -; cdr3_length: 14; clone_size: -; j_call: TRBJ1-3; cdr3_nt: TGCGCCAGCAGCCCTGAAGACTCTGGAAACACCATATATTTT; cdr3_aa: CASSPEDSGNTIYF
v_call: TRBV9; d_call: -; cdr3_length: 16; clone_size: -; j_call: TRBJ1-4; cdr3_nt: TGTGCCAGCAGCCCTAAAAGCGGGGCAACTAATGAAAAACTGTTTTTT; cdr3_aa: CASSPKSGATNEKLFF
v_call: TRBV30; d_call: TRBD1; cdr3_length: 13; clone_size: once; j_call: TRBJ1-1; cdr3_nt: TGTGCCTGGAGTACCAACAGGGGGACTGAAGCTTTCTTT; cdr3_aa: CAWSTNRGTEAFF
v_call: TRBV5-1; d_call: TRBD1; cdr3_length: 15; clone_size: -; j_call: TRBJ1-2; cdr3_nt: TGCGCCAGCAGCCCTCCCGCCGGGACAGGGAATGGCTACACCTTC; cdr3_aa: CASSPPAGTGNGYTF